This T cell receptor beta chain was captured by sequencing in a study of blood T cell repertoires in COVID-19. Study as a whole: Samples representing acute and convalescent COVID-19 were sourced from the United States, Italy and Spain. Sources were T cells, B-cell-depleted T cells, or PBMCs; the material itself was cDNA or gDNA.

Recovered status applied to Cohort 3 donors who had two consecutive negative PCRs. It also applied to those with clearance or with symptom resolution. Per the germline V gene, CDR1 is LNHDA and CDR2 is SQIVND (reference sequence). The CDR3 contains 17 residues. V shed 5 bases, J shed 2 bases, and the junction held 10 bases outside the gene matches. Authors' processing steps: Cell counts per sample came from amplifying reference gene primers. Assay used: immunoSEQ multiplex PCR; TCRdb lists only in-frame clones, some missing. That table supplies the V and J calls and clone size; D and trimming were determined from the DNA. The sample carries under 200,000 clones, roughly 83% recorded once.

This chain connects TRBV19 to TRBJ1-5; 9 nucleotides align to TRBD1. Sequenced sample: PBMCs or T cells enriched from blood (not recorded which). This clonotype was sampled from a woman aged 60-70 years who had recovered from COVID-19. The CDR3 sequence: CASSATGTGFRNQPQHF. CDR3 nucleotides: TGTGCCAGTAGTGCGACCGGGACAGGGTTCCGCAATCAGCCCCAGCATTTT.